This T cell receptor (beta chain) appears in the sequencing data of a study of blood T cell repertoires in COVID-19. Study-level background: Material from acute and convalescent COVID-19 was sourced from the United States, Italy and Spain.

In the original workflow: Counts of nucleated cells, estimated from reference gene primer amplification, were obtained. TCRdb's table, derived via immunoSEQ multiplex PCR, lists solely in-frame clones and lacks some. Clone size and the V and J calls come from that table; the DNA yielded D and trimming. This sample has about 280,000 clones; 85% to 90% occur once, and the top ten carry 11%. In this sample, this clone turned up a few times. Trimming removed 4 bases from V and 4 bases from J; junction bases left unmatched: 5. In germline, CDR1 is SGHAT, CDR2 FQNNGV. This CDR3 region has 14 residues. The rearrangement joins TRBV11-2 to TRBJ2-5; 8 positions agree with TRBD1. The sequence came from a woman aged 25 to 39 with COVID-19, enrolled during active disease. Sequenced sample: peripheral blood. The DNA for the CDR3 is TGTGCCAGCAGCTCCAGGACAGGGTCAGAGACCCAGTACTTC. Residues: CASSSRTGSETQYF. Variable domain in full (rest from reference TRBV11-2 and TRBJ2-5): EAGVAQSPRYKIIEKRQSVAFWCNPISGHATLYWYQQILGQGPKLLIQFQNNGVVDDSQLPKDRFSAERLKGVDSTLKIQPAKLEDSAVYLCASSSRTGSETQYFGPGTRLLVL.